Shown below are 18 T cell receptor beta chains from a single sample sequenced in a study of T cells after yellow fever vaccination. In TCRdb, the 5' RACE reads were re-called with MiXCR into one record per CDR3 protein. The repertoire holds hundreds of thousands of distinct CDR3 sequences, with 12% as singletons. The source was PBMCs, collected on the day of the yellow fever booster vaccination. These TCRs come from a man aged 25 to 40 who received the YFV17D yellow fever vaccine.

In this sample, this clonotype turned up many times. The chain recombines TRBV11-2 with TRBJ2-1; 9 bases are shared with TRBD2. CDR3 size: 18 residues. Germline V lookup: CDR1 SGHAT, CDR2 FQNNGV. With 6 bases clipped from V and 0 bases from J, the junction kept 12 bases outside the gene matches. CDR3 in DNA: TGTGCCAGCAGTCCGGGGCCCCCGGGACTAGCCTCCTACAATGAGCAGTTCTTC. Amino acid sequence: CASSPGPPGLASYNEQFF.

This clonotype was picked up a small number of times. V usage is TRBV20-1 and J usage is TRBJ1-2; D gene ambiguous. V shed 3 bases and J shed 4 bases, with 12 bases lying between them. This CDR3 has 13 residues. CDR1 and CDR2 from the germline V gene are DFQATT and SNEGSKA (reference sequence). This CDR3 reads CSASPIPLYGYTF. The CDR3, as DNA: TGCAGTGCTAGCCCCATCCCTCTCTATGGCTACACCTTC.

This clonotype was seen more than once but under ten times. The chain has TRBV7-2 and TRBJ2-7; possible D gene TRBD2, 6 bases. Looked up from germline, CDR1 is SGHTA and CDR2 is FQGNSA. This CDR3 contains 14 residues. V was cut by 5 bases and J by 2 bases, with 13 bases left in between. Written as DNA, the CDR3 is TGTGCCAGCAGCACTTTAGCGGTCACCTACGAGCAGTACTTC. Its protein product is CASSTLAVTYEQYF.

Only a few counts were recorded for this clonotype. The genes are TRBV2 and TRBJ2-5, with D maybe TRBD1 (6 bases). In germline, CDR1 is SNHLY, CDR2 FYNNEI. V lost 6 bases and J lost 2, with 10 bases in between. The length of the CDR3 is 13 residues. CDR3 DNA sequence: TGTGCCAGCAGCGGACAGACACAAGAGACCCAGTACTTC. It is translated as CASSGQTQETQYF.

This chain connects TRBV27 to TRBJ2-5, with 9 bases lining up with TRBD1. This CDR3 comprises 15 residues. Per germline, CDR1 MNHEY and CDR2 SMNVEV (reference sequence). Trimming at V came to 4 bases and at J to 7 bases, leaving 10 bases not matched to a gene. In nucleotides, the CDR3 is TGTGCCAGCAGTTCCCCCGGGACAGGGTCATTGACCCAGTACTTC. Amino acids: CASSSPGTGSLTQYF.

This clonotype was counted a few times. The genes are TRBV20-1 and TRBJ2-3; D ambiguous. The V gene lost 8 bases and the J gene lost 1 base, with 7 bases spanning the gap. The V gene's germline CDR1 is DFQATT and CDR2 SNEGSKA (reference sequence). The CDR3 consists of 11 residues. The CDR3, as DNA: TGCAGTCCCACAGGCACAGATACGCAGTATTTT. Translated, it gives CSPTGTDTQYF.

The rearrangement links TRBV20-1 to TRBJ1-4; the D is unclear. CDR1 and CDR2 from the germline V gene are DFQATT and SNEGSKA (reference sequence). V dropped 6 bases and J dropped 0 bases, with 11 bases sitting between them. This CDR3 region has 14 residues. The CDR3 spells CSAADHATNEKLFF. The CDR3 nucleotides are TGCAGTGCGGCCGACCATGCAACTAATGAAAAACTGTTTTTT.

This clonotype occurred a few times. J is TRBJ2-7 and V is TRBV6-2 or TRBV6-3; D possibly corresponds to TRBD2 (6 bases). With 2 bases removed from V and 3 bases from J, the gap between germline ends came to 14 bases. Germline V gene sequence: CDR1 MNHEY, CDR2 SVGEGT. The CDR3 sequence is 15 residues long. The CDR3 region is CASSYGSGLRYEQYF. In DNA, the CDR3 is TGTGCCAGCAGTTACGGGTCGGGACTGCGCTACGAGCAGTACTTC.

This clonotype was counted only a few times. The V call is TRBV27, the J call TRBJ2-1, with 7 bases lining up with TRBD2. The CDR3 contains 17 residues. CDR1 and CDR2 (germline): MNHEY, SMNVEV (reference sequence). V dropped 10 bases and J dropped 4; count of bases not matched to a gene: 19. Written as DNA, the CDR3 is TGTGCCATAGGATGGGGTGTGGCGGGAGACTCATACAATGAGCAGTTCTTC. Its protein product is CAIGWGVAGDSYNEQFF.

Only a few counts were recorded for this clonotype. The gene calls are TRBV7-8 and TRBJ2-3; 7 nucleotides align to TRBD2. The CDR3 is 15 amino acids. With 3 bases clipped from V and 3 bases from J, the junction kept 6 bases outside the gene matches. Germline CDR1 and CDR2: SGHVS and FQNEAQ. CDR3 sequence: CASSFRGSLTDTQYF. The CDR3 DNA follows: TGTGCCAGCAGCTTCCGCGGGAGTCTGACAGATACGCAGTATTTT.

The rearrangement uses TRBV2 and TRBJ2-2, with TRBD2 matching over 7 bases. The CDR3 loop spans 17 amino acids. The ends lost 4 bases at V and 1 base at J; junction bases unmatched: 9. Germline values: CDR1 SNHLY, CDR2 FYNNEI. The CDR3 coding sequence is TGTGCCAGCAGTGGGGAGTGGGGACTAAAGAACACCGGGGAGCTGTTTTTT. The encoded protein is CASSGEWGLKNTGELFF.

The CDR3 region is CASSSYRVDTQYF. CDR3 DNA sequence: TGTGCCAGCAGCTCGTACAGGGTTGATACGCAGTATTTT. The chain joins TRBV7-2 to TRBJ2-3; a possible D gene is TRBD1 (6 bases). The CDR3 spans 13 residues. Trimming removed 4 bases from V and 6 bases from J, with 11 bases in between. Germline loops: CDR1 SGHTA, CDR2 FQGNSA.

Only a few counts were recorded for this clonotype. This chain uses TRBV3-1 with TRBJ2-7, with 8 positions matching TRBD1. Germline lookup yields CDR1 LGHDT and CDR2 YNNKEL (reference sequence). The CDR3 totals 14 residues. The V segment lost 1 base and the J segment 3 bases; nucleotides outside the gene matches: 2. The CDR3 bases are TGTGCCAGCAGCCAAGGGACAGGGAACTACGAGCAGTACTTC. Amino acids: CASSQGTGNYEQYF.

There are a few counts of this clonotype. V usage is TRBV20-1 and J usage is TRBJ2-1; D is ambiguous. The V and J ends lost 3 bases and 9 bases respectively, with 18 bases between them. The CDR3 has 14 residues. CDR1 DFQATT and CDR2 SNEGSKA come from the germline V gene (reference sequence). Written as DNA, the CDR3 is TGCAGTGCTAGTAGAGGTCTAACCGAATTTGAGCAGTTCTTC. Translating gives CSASRGLTEFEQFF.

This chain links TRBV6-1 with TRBJ2-1; the match to TRBD2 covers 8 bases. With 5 bases clipped from V and 4 bases from J, the junction kept 7 bases outside the gene matches. Germline assignment: CDR1 MNHNS and CDR2 SASEGT. The CDR3 length is 15 residues. This CDR3 reads CASSPGTREYNEQFF. CDR3 DNA: TGTGCCAGCAGTCCCGGGACTAGGGAATACAATGAGCAGTTCTTC.

The V and J genes are TRBV5-6 and TRBJ2-1; 12 bases match TRBD2. Germline assignment: CDR1 SGHDT and CDR2 YYEEEE. Trimming took 2 bases from V and 4 from J; bases not matched to a gene: 10. CDR3 length equals 18 residues. The CDR3 bases are TGTGCCAGCAGCTTAAGACTAGCGGGAGTCCCCCGTTACAATGAGCAGTTCTTC. Its protein is CASSLRLAGVPRYNEQFF. The full variable domain, with the rest looked up from reference TRBV5-6 and TRBJ2-1, is DAGVTQSPTHLIKTRGQQVTLRCSPKSGHDTVSWYQQALGQGPQFIFQYYEEEERQRGNFPDRFSGHQFPNYSSELNVNALLLGDSALYLCASSLRLAGVPRYNEQFFGPGTRLTVL.

The J gene is TRBJ1-2, the V gene TRBV5-1; D is undetermined. The CDR3 spans 14 residues. The germline gives CDR1 SGHRS, CDR2 YFSETQ. V lost 0 bases to trimming and J lost 6 bases, with 12 bases between them. The CDR3 reads CASSLAPTTDGYTF. The CDR3 coding sequence is TGCGCCAGCAGCTTGGCTCCAACAACGGATGGCTACACCTTC.

This clonotype was seen a few times. V usage is TRBV20-1 and J usage is TRBJ1-5, with 8 bases identical to TRBD1. CDR1 is DFQATT, CDR2 SNEGSKA, per germline (reference sequence). J gave up 2 bases and V 6 bases, and 15 bases lay outside the gene matches. The CDR3 is 17 amino acids. CDR3 sequence: CSARGQGDPLRNQPQHF. CDR3 DNA sequence: TGCAGTGCCCGAGGACAGGGAGATCCCCTTCGCAATCAGCCCCAGCATTTT.